The 23 T cell receptor beta chains presented below share a single source sample, sequenced in a study of cytomegalovirus exposure and HLA in healthy donors. PCR primers comprised 60 Vbeta and 13 Jbeta primers. The assay was immunoSEQ multiplex PCR, and TCRdb's table has in-frame clones only and misses some. Here the sample spans some 190,000 clones, approximately 80% being singletons. The sequenced sample consisted of PBMCs. The receptors derive from a boy between 2 and 10 years old in good health and CMV-seronegative.

The V call is TRBV4-3, the J call TRBJ1-2; D remains unclear. Germline lookup yields CDR1 LGHNA and CDR2 YSLEER. V was cut by 2 bases and J by 3 bases, with 16 bases left in between. The CDR3 extends over 16 amino acids. The CDR3, as DNA: TGCGCCAGCAGCCAAAACGTCAGAGGAGGTGACTATGGCTACACCTTC. Its translation is CASSQNVRGGDYGYTF.

This sequence joins TRBV7-2 and TRBJ2-1; 8 nucleotides align to TRBD2. Germline trimming cut 4 bases from V and 0 bases from J; bases unmatched to any gene: 5. CDR3 length equals 16 residues. The germline CDR1 and CDR2 sequences are SGHTA and FQGNSA. CDR3 sequence reads: CASSYRRGGSYNEQFF. The CDR3 coding sequence is TGTGCCAGCAGCTATAGACGGGGGGGCTCCTACAATGAGCAGTTCTTC.

The chain combines TRBV5-4 with TRBJ1-6, with 7 bases fitting TRBD1. The CDR3 totals 17 residues. The junction had 6 bases not matched to a gene; V was cut back by 3 bases and J by 0 bases. Germline V gene sequence: CDR1 SGHNT, CDR2 YYREEE (reference sequence). CDR3 residues: CASSSEQGSSYNSPLHF. CDR3 nucleotide sequence: TGTGCCAGCAGCTCAGAACAGGGGAGCTCCTATAATTCACCCCTCCACTTT.

CDR3 in amino acids: CASSRGGWSYTF. As DNA, the CDR3 is TGTGCCAGCAGCCGCGGTGGTTGGAGCTACACCTTC. The J gene is TRBJ1-2, the V gene TRBV7-6, with D unresolved. Trimming took off 5 bases at V and 9 bases at J, with 13 bases between the two ends. This CDR3 has 12 residues. The V gene's germline CDR1 is SGHVS and CDR2 FNYEAQ. The complete variable domain, with remaining parts taken from reference TRBV7-6 and TRBJ1-2, reads GAGVSQSPRYKVTKRGQDVALRCDPISGHVSLYWYRQALGQGPEFLTYFNYEAQQDKSGLPNDRFSAERPEGSISTLTIQRTEQRDSAMYRCASSRGGWSYTFGSGTRLTVV.

The chain recombines TRBV5-1 with TRBJ2-5; 10 bases map to TRBD1. Germline lookup yields CDR1 SGHRS and CDR2 YFSETQ. This CDR3 is 14 amino acids long. Unmatched junction bases numbered 1, after V lost 4 bases and J lost 1 base. The CDR3 DNA follows: TGCGCCAGCAGCAGGACAGGGGGCCAAGAGACCCAGTACTTC. Translating gives CASSRTGGQETQYF.

V gene TRBV19 combines with J gene TRBJ2-7, with 8 bases fitting TRBD2. Per germline, CDR1 LNHDA and CDR2 SQIVND (reference sequence). V gave up 5 bases and J gave up 2 bases; unmatched junction bases: 11. CDR3 length: 16 amino acids. The DNA of the CDR3 is TGTGCCAGTAGTCCCTACGGGGGGGCAGCCGCCTACGAGCAGTACTTC. Its protein is CASSPYGGAAAYEQYF. The full variable domain, with the rest looked up from reference TRBV19 and TRBJ2-7, is DGGITQSPKYLFRKEGQNVTLSCEQNLNHDAMYWYRQDPGQGLRLIYYSQIVNDFQKGDIAEGYSVSREKKESFPLTVTSAQKNPTAFYLCASSPYGGAAAYEQYFGPGTRLTVT.

The chain combines TRBV9 with TRBJ1-2; no clear D. The CDR3 totals 14 residues. The V end lost 4 bases, the J end lost 6 bases, and 16 bases lay between the germline ends. Germline CDR1 reads SGDLS; CDR2 reads YYNGEE. The CDR3 sequence: CASSPRGGYNGYTF. The CDR3 bases are TGTGCCAGCAGCCCCCGGGGAGGGTATAATGGCTACACCTTC.

The rearrangement uses TRBV5-8 and TRBJ1-1; TRBD1 agrees at 9 bases. The V gene end was trimmed by 4 bases and the J gene end by 1 base; junction bases not matched to a gene: 5. CDR3 length equals 15 residues. CDR1 is SGHTS and CDR2 is YDEGEE in the germline V gene. The CDR3 here is CASSTGQGTNTEAFF. Written as DNA, the CDR3 is TGTGCCAGCAGCACGGGACAGGGAACGAACACTGAAGCTTTCTTT.

This clone occurred a few times. The chain recombines TRBV6-1 with TRBJ2-7, with 7 bases lining up with TRBD1. The germline gives CDR1 MNHNS, CDR2 SASEGT. After removal of 7 bases from V and 4 bases from J, the junction contained 7 bases not matched to a gene. CDR3 length: 13 residues. CDR3 in DNA: TGTGCCAGCACCGAGCACAGGGGATACGAGCAGTACTTC. This translates into CASTEHRGYEQYF.

The CDR3 DNA is TGTGCCGGGACCTCGTGGGAGCGGATGAACACTGAAGCTTTCTTT. It is translated as CAGTSWERMNTEAFF. The J gene is TRBJ1-1, the V gene TRBV30; weak D call: TRBD1 (5 bases). The germline V gene encodes CDR1 GTSNPN and CDR2 SVGIG (reference sequence). The CDR3 covers 15 residues. Trimming took off 8 bases at V and 0 bases at J, with 19 bases between the two ends.

The genes are TRBV7-2 and TRBJ2-5; unclear D gene. The CDR3 sequence is 11 residues long. Trimming shortened V by 4 bases and J by 11 bases, and 11 bases separated the two germline ends. The germline V gene has CDR1 SGHTA and CDR2 FQGNSA. As DNA, the CDR3 is TGTGCCAGCAGCTACGCGGTGACGCAGTACTTC. The encoded protein is CASSYAVTQYF.

The chain recombines TRBV30 with TRBJ1-1; D uncertain. Germline-derived CDR1 and CDR2 are GTSNPN and SVGIG (reference sequence). Trimming removed 2 bases at V and 5 bases at J, with 6 bases between. The CDR3 totals 11 residues. CDR3 residues: CAWSSRTEAFF. The DNA for the CDR3 is TGTGCCTGGAGTTCGAGGACTGAAGCTTTCTTT. The entire variable domain, with the rest obtained from reference TRBV30 and TRBJ1-1, is as follows: SQTIHQWPATLVQPVGSPLSLECTVEGTSNPNLYWYRQAAGRGLQLLFYSVGIGQISSEVPQNLSASRPQDRQFILSSKKLLLSDSGFYLCAWSSRTEAFFGQGTRLTVV.

This rearrangement joins TRBV5-3 to TRBJ2-1; 8 bases agree with TRBD2. TRBV5-3 is known as an ORF, though its function is uncertain. Unmatched junction bases numbered 6, after V lost 0 bases and J lost 16 bases. The CDR3 sequence is 12 residues long. The chain's CDR3 is CARSLVGTRGFF. As DNA, the CDR3 is TGTGCCAGAAGCTTGGTGGGGACTAGGGGTTTCTTC.

The chain carries TRBV7-2 and TRBJ1-5; 7 bases map to TRBD1. The germline CDR1 and CDR2 sequences are SGHTA and FQGNSA. CDR3 size: 15 residues. The V gene end was trimmed by 1 base and the J gene end by 9 bases; junction bases not matched to a gene: 9. CDR3 loop: CASSLEYRGERPQHF. CDR3 DNA: TGTGCCAGCAGCTTAGAGTACAGGGGAGAAAGGCCCCAGCATTTT.

This clone was detected once. The chain combines TRBV27 with TRBJ2-3; D uncertain. Germline loops: CDR1 MNHEY, CDR2 SMNVEV (reference sequence). V gave up 3 bases and J gave up 3 bases, with 10 bases separating them. CDR3 size: 14 residues. CDR3 nucleotide sequence: TGTGCCAGCAGTTTTGGGCTGACAACAGATACGCAGTATTTT. It is translated as CASSFGLTTDTQYF.

The chain has TRBV30 and TRBJ2-3; no clear D. This CDR3 comprises 12 residues. Germline V gene lookup returns CDR1 GTSNPN and CDR2 SVGIG (reference sequence). Trimming cost V 2 bases and J 4 bases, with 7 bases left between them. The CDR3 nucleotides read TGTGCCTGGAGTCCCTCAGCAGATACGCAGTATTTT. Translation gives CAWSPSADTQYF.

This clone was found once. The rearrangement joins TRBV5-1 to TRBJ1-4, with 7 positions matching TRBD1. Unmatched junction bases numbered 6, after V lost 1 base and J lost 0 bases. Germline lookup yields CDR1 SGHRS and CDR2 YFSETQ. This CDR3 has 17 amino acids. This CDR3 reads CASSLRGTEATNEKLFF. DNA for the CDR3: TGCGCCAGCAGCTTGCGGGGGACAGAGGCAACTAATGAAAAACTGTTTTTT.

The V call is TRBV6-1, the J call TRBJ2-5; TRBD1 matches 8 bases. Trimming cost V 1 base and J 2 bases; bases outside gene matches: 3. Germline loops: CDR1 MNHNS, CDR2 SASEGT. This CDR3 comprises 15 residues. CDR3 in DNA: TGTGCCAGCAGTGAAGTGCAGGGGGCACAAGAGACCCAGTACTTC. Translating it yields CASSEVQGAQETQYF.

The V call is TRBV19, the J call TRBJ1-5; possibly TRBD1 for D (5 bases). Germline V gene sequence: CDR1 LNHDA, CDR2 SQIVND (reference sequence). V lost 1 base and J 6 bases, leaving 10 bases between the germline ends. CDR3 size: 14 residues. CDR3 DNA sequence: TGTGCCAGTAGTATAGGCGGGGCGGCTCAGCCCCAGCATTTT. This gives the protein CASSIGGAAQPQHF.

J is TRBJ2-2 and V is TRBV30; 9 bases agree with TRBD1. Germline CDR1 and CDR2: GTSNPN and SVGIG (reference sequence). Trimming removed 2 bases from V and 5 bases from J; junction bases left unmatched: 15. The CDR3 loop spans 18 amino acids. The CDR3 reads CAWSWDRVVGPRTGELFF. In DNA form, the CDR3 reads TGTGCCTGGAGTTGGGACAGGGTGGTGGGCCCACGGACCGGGGAGCTGTTTTTT.

The V call is TRBV27, the J call TRBJ2-1; D perhaps matches TRBD2 (5 bases). The V gene lost 2 bases and the J gene lost 0 bases, with 11 bases spanning the gap. Germline assignment: CDR1 MNHEY and CDR2 SMNVEV (reference sequence). The CDR3 has 16 amino acids. The CDR3 bases are TGTGCCAGCAGTTTAGGGAGCGGAAGCTCCTACAATGAGCAGTTCTTC. Translated, it gives CASSLGSGSSYNEQFF.

The V gene is TRBV7-8, the J gene TRBJ1-3; D call uncertain. The CDR3 extends over 11 amino acids. Germline V gene data show CDR1 as SGHVS and CDR2 as FQNEAQ. The CDR3 region is CAIRDGNTIYF. As DNA, the CDR3 is TGTGCTATTAGAGATGGAAACACCATATATTTT. The full variable domain, in which reference TRBV7-8 and TRBJ1-3 provide the parts outside the CDR3, is GAGVSQSPRYKVAKRGQDVALRCDPISGHVSLFWYQQALGQGPEFLTYFQNEAQLDKSGLPSDRFFAERPEGSVSTLKIQRTQQEDSAVYLCAIRDGNTIYFGEGSWLTVV.

The sample holds one count of this clone. V usage is TRBV7-9 and J usage is TRBJ2-6; 9 bases fit TRBD1. With V trimmed by 0 bases and J by 2 bases, 2 bases remained unmatched. Germline CDR1 reads SEHNR; CDR2 reads FQNEAQ (reference sequence). This CDR3 region has 17 residues. CDR3 nucleotide sequence: TGTGCCAGCAGCTTAGCACAGGGGGCGGCTGGGGCCAACGTCCTGACTTTC. Protein product: CASSLAQGAAGANVLTF.